A selection of T cell receptor beta chains follows, all from one sample in a study of T cell repertoires in cytomegalovirus infection. TCRdb re-analysed the reads in MiXCR, keeping a single row per CDR3 protein. The sample holds nearly 550,000 distinct CDR3 sequences, 16% seen once. The specimen was CD8+ T cells from PBMCs. The receptor set was obtained from a human donor in good health (CMV status not recorded). Some clones in this sample may be carry-over from other donors' samples. Both conserved end residues are part of each CDR3. D genes are given only for firm matches. Clone size, where shown, is once, few, many, or a class for clones that have expanded.

J gene | clone size | D gene | V gene | CDR3 protein | CDR3 DNA
TRBJ1-5 | many | . | TRBV6-1 | CASREGNQPQHF | TGTGCCAGCAGGGAGGGCAATCAGCCCCAGCATTTT
TRBJ2-2 | few | TRBD1 | TRBV28 | CASSFTGQLSYTGELFF | TGTGCCAGCAGTTTCACGGGACAGCTTTCGTATACCGGGGAGCTGTTTTTT
TRBJ2-3 | many | TRBD2 | TRBV7-6 | CASSPRLAGGPTDTQYF | TGTGCCAGCAGCCCGCGACTAGCGGGAGGGCCAACAGATACGCAGTATTTT
TRBJ2-7 | few | . | TRBV3-1 | CASSQDRGGVEQYF | TGTGCCAGCAGCCAAGATAGGGGCGGGGTCGAGCAGTACTTC
TRBJ2-3 | few | . | TRBV24-1 | CATSDLEDPTDTQYF | TGTGCCACCAGTGATTTAGAAGACCCCACAGATACGCAGTATTTT
TRBJ1-3 | . | . | TRBV2 | CASSDSLNSGNTIYF | TGTGCCAGCAGTGACTCGCTCAACTCTGGAAACACCATATATTTT
TRBJ1-6 | few | . | TRBV7-9 | CASSSLTGYNSPLHF | TGTGCCAGCAGCTCCCTGACAGGCTATAATTCACCCCTCCACTTT
TRBJ1-4 | . | TRBD1 | TRBV3-1 | CASSQGTGGSVEEILFF | TGTGCCAGCAGCCAAGGGACAGGGGGCTCAGTGGAGGAAATACTGTTTTTT
TRBJ1-2 | . | TRBD1 | TRBV9 | CASSVGQGGNYGYTF | TGTGCCAGCAGCGTCGGACAGGGAGGGAACTATGGCTACACCTTC
TRBJ2-7 | few | . | TRBV27 | CASSFSASYEQYF | TGTGCCAGCAGCTTTAGCGCGTCCTACGAGCAGTACTTC
TRBJ2-5 | few | . | TRBV7-3 | CASSSGPLETQYF | TGTGCCAGCAGCTCCGGGCCTCTCGAGACCCAGTACTTC
TRBJ1-1 | few | . | TRBV27 | CASSSTAAEAFF | TGTGCCAGCAGTTCCACAGCTGCTGAAGCTTTCTTT
TRBJ2-1 | many | . | TRBV7-9 | CASSRAFFRAPLEQFF | TGTGCCAGCAGCAGAGCCTTCTTCCGGGCCCCACTTGAGCAGTTCTTC
TRBJ1-5 | many | . | TRBV7-9 | CASSGEAENNQPQHF | TGTGCCAGCAGCGGAGAGGCCGAGAATAATCAGCCCCAGCATTTT
TRBJ2-1 | . | . | TRBV4-2 | CASSQEWRGDNEQFF | TGTGCCAGCAGCCAAGAATGGCGGGGAGATAATGAGCAGTTCTTC
TRBJ1-2 | few | . | TRBV20-1 | CSARDRSGQPANYGYTF | TGCAGTGCTAGAGATAGATCAGGGCAACCTGCTAACTATGGCTACACCTTC
TRBJ2-7 | many | . | TRBV12-3/TRBV12-4 | CASSSSGRRLTYEQYF | TGTGCCAGCAGTTCCTCGGGCAGGCGATTAACCTACGAGCAGTACTTC
TRBJ1-2 | . | . | TRBV9 | CASGRGTGYTF | TGTGCCAGCGGGCGGGGTACCGGCTACACCTTC
TRBJ2-2 | many | TRBD2 | TRBV28 | CASSSSGTNTGELFF | TGTGCCAGCAGTAGTAGCGGGACGAACACCGGGGAGCTGTTTTTT
TRBJ2-1 | many | TRBD1 | TRBV4-1 | CASSTRTGGIDEQFF | TGCGCCAGCAGCACCCGGACAGGGGGCATAGATGAGCAGTTCTTC
TRBJ2-7 | many | . | TRBV14 | CASSYTDDEQYF | TGTGCCAGCAGCTATACAGACGACGAGCAGTACTTC
TRBJ1-5 | . | . | TRBV15 | CATSRSPRSNQPQHF | TGTGCCACCAGCAGATCCCCGCGGAGCAATCAGCCCCAGCATTTT
TRBJ1-4 | . | . | TRBV27 | CASSSRQEVPNEKLFF | TGTGCCAGCAGTTCCCGCCAGGAGGTGCCTAATGAAAAACTGTTTTTT
TRBJ2-7 | many | . | TRBV7-9 | CASSLGNREEYF | TGTGCCAGCAGCTTAGGGAACAGGGAGGAGTACTTC
TRBJ2-1 | few | . | TRBV20-1 | CSGQGIETYNEQFF | TGCAGTGGCCAGGGAATCGAAACCTACAATGAGCAGTTCTTC